The present TCR beta chain was sequenced within a study of T cells in localized non-small cell lung cancer. Findings and caveats of the study: Longer overall survival was associated with a higher density of T cells in the blood. Sequencing, confined to only one tumor region, leaves heterogeneity possible. Adjacent lung had a median roughly 53 of the 100 largest tumor clones. Compared with tumor, uninvolved adjacent lung displayed greater T cell clonality, ranking highest overall.

Notes on this clone: The antigen remains undetermined.

Profiled with immunoSEQ multiplex PCR; TCRdb holds only in-frame clones, not every one. The sample includes approximately 26,000 clones, roughly 80% of them seen just once. Unmatched junction bases numbered 9, after V lost 4 bases and J lost 6 bases. Germline V gene sequence: CDR1 SGHAT, CDR2 FQNNGV. The CDR3 extends over 15 amino acids. This material consisted of peripheral blood, taken before any cancer treatment. The sequence came from a woman aged 35 to 70 with stage I lung adenocarcinoma. The rearrangement joins TRBV11-2 to TRBJ2-3; 8 bases agree with TRBD2. CDR3 residues: CASSSVGGVSDTQYF. The CDR3 bases are TGTGCCAGCAGCTCCGTCGGGGGGGTCTCGGATACGCAGTATTTT.